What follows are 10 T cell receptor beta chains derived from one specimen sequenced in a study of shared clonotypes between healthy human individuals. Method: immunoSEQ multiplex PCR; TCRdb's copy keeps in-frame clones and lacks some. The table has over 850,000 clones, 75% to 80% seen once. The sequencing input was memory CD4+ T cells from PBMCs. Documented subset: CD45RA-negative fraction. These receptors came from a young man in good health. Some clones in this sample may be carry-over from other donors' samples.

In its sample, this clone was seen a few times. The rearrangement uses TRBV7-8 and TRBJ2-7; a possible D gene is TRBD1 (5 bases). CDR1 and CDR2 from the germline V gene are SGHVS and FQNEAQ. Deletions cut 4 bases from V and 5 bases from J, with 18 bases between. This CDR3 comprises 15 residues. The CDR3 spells CASSYQGLPTHEQYF. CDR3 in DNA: TGTGCCAGCAGCTATCAGGGCCTCCCGACCCACGAGCAGTACTTC.

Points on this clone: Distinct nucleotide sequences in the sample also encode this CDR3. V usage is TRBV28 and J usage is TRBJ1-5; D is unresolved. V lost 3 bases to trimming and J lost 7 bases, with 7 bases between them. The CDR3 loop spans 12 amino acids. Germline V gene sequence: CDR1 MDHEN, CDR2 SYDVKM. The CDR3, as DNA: TGTGCCAGCAGTTTGTTCGGGCAGCCCCAGCATTTT. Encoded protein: CASSLFGQPQHF.

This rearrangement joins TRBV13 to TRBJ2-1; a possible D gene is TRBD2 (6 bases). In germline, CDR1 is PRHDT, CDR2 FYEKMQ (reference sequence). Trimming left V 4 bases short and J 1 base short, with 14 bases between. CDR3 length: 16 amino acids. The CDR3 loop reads CASSSPRAGSYNEQFF. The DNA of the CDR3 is TGTGCCAGCAGCTCCCCGAGGGCGGGATCCTACAATGAGCAGTTCTTC.

CDR3 DNA: TGTGCCAGCAGCCCGAGGGCCGGGACGATGAACACTGAAGCTTTCTTT. Its translation is CASSPRAGTMNTEAFF. This chain links TRBV5-4 with TRBJ1-1; D perhaps matches TRBD1 (5 bases). V was cut by 4 bases and J by 0 bases, with 16 bases left in between. This CDR3 contains 16 residues. Germline values: CDR1 SGHNT, CDR2 YYREEE (reference sequence).

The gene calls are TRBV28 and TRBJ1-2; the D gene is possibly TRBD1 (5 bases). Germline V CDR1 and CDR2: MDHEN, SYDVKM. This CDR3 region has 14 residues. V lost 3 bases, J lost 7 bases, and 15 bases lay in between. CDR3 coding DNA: TGTGCCAGCAGTTTCCAGGGCAGGTCGTCTGGCTACACCTTC. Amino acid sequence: CASSFQGRSSGYTF.

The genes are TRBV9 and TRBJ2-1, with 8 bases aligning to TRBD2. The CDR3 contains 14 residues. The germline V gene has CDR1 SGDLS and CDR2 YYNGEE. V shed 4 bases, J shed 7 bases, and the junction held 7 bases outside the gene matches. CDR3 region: CASSQSGSGNEQFF. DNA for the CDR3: TGTGCCAGCAGCCAAAGCGGGAGTGGGAATGAGCAGTTCTTC.

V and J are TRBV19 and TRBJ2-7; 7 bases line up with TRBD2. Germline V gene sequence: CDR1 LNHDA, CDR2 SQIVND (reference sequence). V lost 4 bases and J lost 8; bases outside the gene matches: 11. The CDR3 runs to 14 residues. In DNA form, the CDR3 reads TGTGCCAGTAGTACAGTTGCCCAGAGCGGGAAGCAGTACTTC. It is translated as CASSTVAQSGKQYF.

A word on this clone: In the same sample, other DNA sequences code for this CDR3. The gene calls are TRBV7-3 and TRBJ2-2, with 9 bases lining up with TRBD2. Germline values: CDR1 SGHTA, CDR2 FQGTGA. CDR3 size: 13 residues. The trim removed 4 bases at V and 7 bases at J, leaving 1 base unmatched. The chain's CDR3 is CASSSTSGGELFF. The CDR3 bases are TGTGCCAGCAGCTCGACTAGCGGCGGGGAGCTGTTTTTT.

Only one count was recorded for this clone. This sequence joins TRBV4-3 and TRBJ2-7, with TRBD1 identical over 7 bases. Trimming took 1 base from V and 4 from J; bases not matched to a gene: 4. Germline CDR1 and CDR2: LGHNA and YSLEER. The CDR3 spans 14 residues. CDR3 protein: CASSQVYRGYEQYF. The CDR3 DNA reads TGCGCCAGCAGCCAAGTTTACAGGGGTTACGAGCAGTACTTC.

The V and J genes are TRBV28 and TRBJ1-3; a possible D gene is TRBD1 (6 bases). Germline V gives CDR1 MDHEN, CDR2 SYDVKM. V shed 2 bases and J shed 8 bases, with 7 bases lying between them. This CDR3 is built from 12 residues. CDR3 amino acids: CASSLRGDTIYF. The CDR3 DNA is TGTGCCAGCAGTTTAAGGGGGGACACCATATATTTT.